This T cell receptor beta chain was identified during a study of blood T cells in healthy people across ages. Turning to this clonotype: Its antigen is not known.

Whole-study results and caveats: Age brought a roughly linear fall in TCR beta diversity measured per million T cells.

Germline assignment: CDR1 SGHTA and CDR2 FQGTGA. This CDR3 spans 17 amino acids. Losses at the gene ends were 0 bases for V and 3 bases for J; bases not matched to a gene: 7. PCR was performed a second time for about 7 to 12 cycles using a sample-barcoded 5' primer and a J-beta primer mix. From the 5' RACE reads, TCRdb called clonotypes with MiXCR, one entry per CDR3 protein. The repertoire includes some 1.8 million distinct CDR3 sequences, more than 35% of them detected once, and about 21% sits in the top ten. Sequencing used blood. The receptor was derived from a human donor in good health. V and J are TRBV7-3 and TRBJ2-1; 8 bases fit TRBD2. The CDR3 loop is CASSLTPGGQYYNEQFF. CDR3 coding DNA: TGTGCCAGCAGCTTAACTCCGGGGGGGCAGTACTACAATGAGCAGTTCTTC.